This T cell receptor (beta chain) was captured in a study of cytomegalovirus exposure and HLA in healthy donors. Overall study findings and caveats: Analyzed later, most CMV-associated TCR beta chains appeared HLA-restricted.

With 60 Vbeta and 13 Jbeta primers, the PCR was carried out. Here immunoSEQ multiplex PCR was the method, and the copy in TCRdb shows in-frame clones only, minus some. The sample has approximately 100,000 clones, approximately 81% seen once. Details on this clone: Antigen specificity is unknown.

Material: PBMCs. The clonotype originates from a female donor in good health and CMV-seropositive.

Written as DNA, the CDR3 is TGTGCCAGCAGCGGGACAACTGGCTACACCTTC. Residues: CASSGTTGYTF. The V call is TRBV5-6, the J call TRBJ1-2; D possibly corresponds to TRBD1 (6 bases). V lost 4 bases and J lost 7, with 8 bases in between. Looked up from germline, CDR1 is SGHDT and CDR2 is YYEEEE. This CDR3 is built from 11 residues.